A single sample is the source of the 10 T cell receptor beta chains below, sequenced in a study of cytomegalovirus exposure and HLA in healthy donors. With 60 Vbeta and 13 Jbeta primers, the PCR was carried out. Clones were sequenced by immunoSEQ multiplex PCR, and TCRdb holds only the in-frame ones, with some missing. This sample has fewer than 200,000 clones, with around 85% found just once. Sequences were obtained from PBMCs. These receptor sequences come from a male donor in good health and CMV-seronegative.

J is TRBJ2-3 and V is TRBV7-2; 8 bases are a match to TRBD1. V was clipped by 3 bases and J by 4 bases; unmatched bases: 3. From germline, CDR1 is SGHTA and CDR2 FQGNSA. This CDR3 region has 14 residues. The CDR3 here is CASSFRQGPDTQYF. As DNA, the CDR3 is TGTGCCAGCAGCTTCCGACAGGGGCCAGATACGCAGTATTTT.

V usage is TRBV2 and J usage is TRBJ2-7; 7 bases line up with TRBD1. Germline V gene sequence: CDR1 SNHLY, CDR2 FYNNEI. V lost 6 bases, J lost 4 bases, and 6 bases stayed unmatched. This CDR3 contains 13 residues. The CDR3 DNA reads TGTGCCAGCAGCCCATACAGGGGATACGAGCAGTACTTC. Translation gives CASSPYRGYEQYF.

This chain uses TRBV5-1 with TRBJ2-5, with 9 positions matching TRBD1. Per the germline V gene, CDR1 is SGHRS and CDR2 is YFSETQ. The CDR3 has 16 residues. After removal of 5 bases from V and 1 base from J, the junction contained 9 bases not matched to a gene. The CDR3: CASSKYRDRVQETQYF. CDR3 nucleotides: TGCGCCAGCAGTAAATACCGGGACAGGGTCCAAGAGACCCAGTACTTC.

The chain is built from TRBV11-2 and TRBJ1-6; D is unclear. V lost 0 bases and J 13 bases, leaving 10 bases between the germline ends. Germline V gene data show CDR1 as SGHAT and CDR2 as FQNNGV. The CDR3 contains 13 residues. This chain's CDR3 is CASSLEARVPLHF. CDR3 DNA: TGTGCCAGCAGCTTAGAGGCGAGGGTTCCCCTCCACTTT.

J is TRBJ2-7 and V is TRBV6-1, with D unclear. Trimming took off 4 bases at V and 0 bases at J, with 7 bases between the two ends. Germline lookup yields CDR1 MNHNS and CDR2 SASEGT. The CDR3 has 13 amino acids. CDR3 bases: TGTGCCAGCAGTGGCCCGGTCTCCTACGAGCAGTACTTC. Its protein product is CASSGPVSYEQYF.

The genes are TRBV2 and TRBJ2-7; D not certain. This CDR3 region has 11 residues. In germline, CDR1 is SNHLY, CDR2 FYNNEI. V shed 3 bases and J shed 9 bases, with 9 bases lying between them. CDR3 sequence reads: CASSEAGPQYF. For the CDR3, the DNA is TGTGCCAGCAGTGAGGCAGGTCCGCAGTACTTC.

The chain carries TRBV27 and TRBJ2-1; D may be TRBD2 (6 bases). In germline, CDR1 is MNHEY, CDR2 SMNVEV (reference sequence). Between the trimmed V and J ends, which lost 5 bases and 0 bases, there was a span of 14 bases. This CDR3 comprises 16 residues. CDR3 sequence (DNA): TGTGCCAGCAGTCGAACTAGCCCGTTCTCCTACAATGAGCAGTTCTTC. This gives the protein CASSRTSPFSYNEQFF.

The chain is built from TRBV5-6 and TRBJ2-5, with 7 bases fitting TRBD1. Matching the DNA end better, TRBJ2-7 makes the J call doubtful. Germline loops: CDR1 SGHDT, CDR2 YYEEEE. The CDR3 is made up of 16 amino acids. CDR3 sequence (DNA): TGTGCCAGCAGCACCAGACAGGGTACGGACCCCTACGAGCAGTACTTC. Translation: CASSTRQGTDPYEQYF.

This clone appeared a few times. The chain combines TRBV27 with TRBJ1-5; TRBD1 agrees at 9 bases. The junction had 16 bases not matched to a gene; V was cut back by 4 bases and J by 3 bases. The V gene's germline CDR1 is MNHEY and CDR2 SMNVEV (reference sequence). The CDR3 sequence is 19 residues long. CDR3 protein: CASSSYPQGARRVNQPQHF. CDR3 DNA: TGTGCCAGCAGTTCGTATCCACAGGGGGCGCGAAGGGTCAATCAGCCCCAGCATTTT.

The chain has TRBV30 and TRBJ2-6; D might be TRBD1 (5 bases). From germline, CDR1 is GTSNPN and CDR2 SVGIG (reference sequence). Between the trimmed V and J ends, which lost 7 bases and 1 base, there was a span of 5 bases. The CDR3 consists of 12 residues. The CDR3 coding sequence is TGTGCCTCAGGGTCTGGGGCCAACGTCCTGACTTTC. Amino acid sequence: CASGSGANVLTF.